This passage covers 15 T cell receptor beta chains from one sample sequenced in a study of blood T cell repertoires in COVID-19. Assay used: immunoSEQ multiplex PCR; TCRdb lists only in-frame clones, some missing. This sample carries around 86,000 clones, more than 80% of them seen once, and the ten largest clones take about an eighth. The specimen was peripheral blood. The source of these receptors is a human donor in a cohort sampled during active COVID-19.

The genes are TRBV11-1 and TRBJ1-6, with D perhaps matching TRBD1 (5 bases). CDR3 length: 15 residues. V lost 5 bases, J lost 14 bases, and 22 bases lay in between. Germline CDR1 is SGHAT and CDR2 is FQDESV (reference sequence). DNA of the CDR3: TGTGCCAGCAGCCAGGTGGGACGTGGACTAACGGCCCTCCACTTT. Translation: CASSQVGRGLTALHF.

V gene TRBV5-1 combines with J gene TRBJ2-7; D may be TRBD1 (6 bases). Germline values: CDR1 SGHRS, CDR2 YFSETQ. Trimming removed 4 bases at V and 2 bases at J, with 13 bases between. This CDR3 is 14 amino acids long. The CDR3, as DNA: TGCGCCAGCAGCACCCCGGGACAAGCCTACGAGCAGTACTTC. Protein: CASSTPGQAYEQYF.

In its sample, this clone was seen a few times. This sequence joins TRBV5-4 and TRBJ1-2; TRBD1 might be the D (5 bases). The CDR3 consists of 15 residues. Germline values: CDR1 SGHNT, CDR2 YYREEE (reference sequence). Deletions cut 3 bases from V and 0 bases from J, with 12 bases between. CDR3 nucleotides: TGTGCCAGCAGCTCCCGGGGGAGTCCTAACTATGGCTACACCTTC. Translation gives CASSSRGSPNYGYTF.

The V call is TRBV28, the J call TRBJ2-7; TRBD2 matches 8 bases. CDR3 length: 14 amino acids. Trimming cost V 6 bases and J 2 bases; bases outside gene matches: 6. CDR1 is MDHEN and CDR2 is SYDVKM in the germline V gene. CDR3 nucleotide sequence: TGTGCCAGCAGCTCGGGAGGGACCGCCTACGAGCAGTACTTC. Translation: CASSSGGTAYEQYF.

The chain is built from TRBV29-1 and TRBJ2-3, with 7 nucleotides matching TRBD1. Germline V gives CDR1 SQVTM, CDR2 ANQGSEA. The CDR3 has 16 residues. V was clipped by 4 bases and J by 1 base; unmatched bases: 11. CDR3 nucleotides: TGCAGCGTTGCCCCCGGGACAGACAGGGGCACAGATACGCAGTATTTT. It encodes CSVAPGTDRGTDTQYF.

The rearrangement links TRBV19 to TRBJ2-7; 7 nucleotides line up with TRBD1. The CDR3 extends over 14 amino acids. Germline CDR1 LNHDA, CDR2 SQIVND (reference sequence). V gave up 10 bases and J gave up 2 bases; unmatched junction bases: 11. CDR3 sequence reads: CATEMTGNTYEQYF. The DNA for the CDR3 is TGTGCCACCGAAATGACAGGGAACACCTACGAGCAGTACTTC.

The rearrangement uses TRBV30 and TRBJ1-6, with no clear D. Germline CDR1 reads GTSNPN; CDR2 reads SVGIG (reference sequence). Between the trimmed V and J ends, which lost 2 bases and 3 bases, there was a span of 23 bases. The CDR3 has 19 residues. The CDR3 is CAWSPIRPPGNHYNSPLHF. CDR3 DNA: TGTGCCTGGAGTCCGATAAGACCCCCCGGGAATCACTATAATTCACCCCTCCACTTT.

The chain uses TRBV19 and TRBJ2-7; TRBD1 aligns across 10 bases. J gave up 2 bases and V 3 bases, and 4 bases lay outside the gene matches. The CDR3 is 15 amino acids. Germline CDR1 reads LNHDA; CDR2 reads SQIVND (reference sequence). The CDR3 spells CASSIRGQGPYEQYF. The CDR3 region has the DNA TGTGCCAGTAGTATCAGGGGACAGGGGCCCTACGAGCAGTACTTC.

The chain employs TRBV6-5 and TRBJ2-7; 7 bases agree with TRBD2. J was trimmed by 3 bases and V by 3 bases; bases with no gene match: 11. Germline assignment: CDR1 MNHEY and CDR2 SVGAGI. This CDR3 is built from 16 residues. CDR3 protein: CASSYVSGGRNYEQYF. CDR3 in DNA: TGTGCCAGCAGTTATGTTTCCGGCGGGAGAAACTACGAGCAGTACTTC.

This clone showed up just once. The chain has TRBV3-1 (or the pseudogene TRBV3-2) and TRBJ1-5, with a possible D match to TRBD1 (5 bases). V was shortened by 3 bases and J by 3 bases, with 12 bases between the two germline ends. The CDR3 runs to 15 residues. Germline assignment: CDR1 LGHDT and CDR2 YNNKEL (reference sequence). CDR3 in DNA: TGTGCCAGCAGCCATGGGCCAGGGTACAATCAGCCCCAGCATTTT. It yields the protein CASSHGPGYNQPQHF.

This rearrangement joins TRBV6-5 to TRBJ1-5; TRBD1 aligns across 9 bases. Germline CDR1 is MNHEY and CDR2 is SVGAGI. There are 14 residues in the CDR3. J lost 6 bases, V lost 5 bases, and 5 bases had no gene match. The CDR3: CASSLQGASQPQHF. The CDR3 DNA sequence: TGTGCCAGCAGTCTACAGGGGGCGAGTCAGCCCCAGCATTTT.

The gene calls are TRBV5-4 and TRBJ2-1, with TRBD2 matching 10 bases. The CDR3 has 17 amino acids. Per the germline V gene, CDR1 is SGHNT and CDR2 is YYREEE (reference sequence). V lost 4 bases, J lost 4 bases, and 11 bases stayed unmatched. This chain's CDR3 is CASSPIGPSGSYNEQFF. DNA for the CDR3: TGTGCCAGCAGCCCGATAGGGCCTAGCGGGAGTTACAATGAGCAGTTCTTC. The entire variable domain, with the rest obtained from reference TRBV5-4 and TRBJ2-1, is as follows: ETGVTQSPTHLIKTRGQQVTLRCSSQSGHNTVSWYQQALGQGPQFIFQYYREEENGRGNFPPRFSGLQFPNYSSELNVNALELDDSALYLCASSPIGPSGSYNEQFFGPGTRLTVL.

This chain links TRBV9 with TRBJ2-2; a weak D match, TRBD1 (6 bases). CDR3 length: 14 amino acids. V was shortened by 2 bases and J by 5 bases, with 10 bases between the two germline ends. From germline, CDR1 is SGDLS and CDR2 YYNGEE. CDR3 sequence reads: CASSVGQPTGELFF. The CDR3, as DNA: TGTGCCAGCAGCGTGGGACAACCTACCGGGGAGCTGTTTTTT.

The rearrangement joins TRBV6-1 to TRBJ2-1; D is ambiguous. The germline gives CDR1 MNHNS, CDR2 SASEGT. V shed 0 bases and J shed 9 bases, with 6 bases lying between them. The CDR3 is 12 amino acids. The DNA of the CDR3 is TGTGCCAGCAGTGAAGCACACCGTGAGCAGTTCTTC. Translated: CASSEAHREQFF.

The chain is built from TRBV18 and TRBJ1-4; D ambiguous. Germline CDR1 reads KGHSH; CDR2 reads LQKENI. The ends were cut back, 0 bases at V and 5 bases at J, with 16 bases in the middle. The CDR3 contains 17 residues. The CDR3 sequence: CASSPPSGSLGNEKLFF. In DNA form, the CDR3 reads TGTGCCAGCTCACCACCGTCGGGGAGCTTGGGGAATGAAAAACTGTTTTTT.